The present T cell receptor (beta chain) was sequenced within a study of brain T cells in children with intractable seizures. Time point noted: blood from clinic visit 5 months post-surgery; TSC patient then seizure free. Produced via immunoSEQ multiplex PCR; TCRdb's table is partial and in-frame only. The sample consists of about 320,000 clones, about 94% of them appearing once. J was trimmed by 4 bases and V by 7 bases; bases with no gene match: 5. This CDR3 has 13 residues. The germline V gene encodes CDR1 LNHDA and CDR2 SQIVND (reference sequence). This material consisted of peripheral blood, taken around 5 months after surgery. V and J are TRBV19 and TRBJ2-7; TRBD1 matches 9 bases. The receptor was isolated from a boy younger than two with tuberous sclerosis and intractable seizures. This CDR3 reads CASNDRGNYEQYF. DNA for the CDR3: TGTGCCAGTAACGACAGGGGGAATTACGAGCAGTACTTC.